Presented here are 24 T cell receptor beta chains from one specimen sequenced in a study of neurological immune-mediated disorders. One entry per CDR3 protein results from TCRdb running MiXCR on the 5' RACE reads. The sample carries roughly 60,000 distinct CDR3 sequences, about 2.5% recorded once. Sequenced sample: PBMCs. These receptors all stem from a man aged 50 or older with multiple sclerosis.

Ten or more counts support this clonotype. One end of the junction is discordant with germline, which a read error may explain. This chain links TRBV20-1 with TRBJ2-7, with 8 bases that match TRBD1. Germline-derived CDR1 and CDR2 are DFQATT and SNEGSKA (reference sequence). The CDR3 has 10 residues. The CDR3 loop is CSARGTGPNF. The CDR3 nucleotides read TGCAGTGCTAGAGGGACAGGGCCGAACTTC.

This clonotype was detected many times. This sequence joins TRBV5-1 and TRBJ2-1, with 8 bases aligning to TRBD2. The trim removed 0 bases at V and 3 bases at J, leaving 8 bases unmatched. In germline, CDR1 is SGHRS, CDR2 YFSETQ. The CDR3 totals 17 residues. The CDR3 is CASSLVSTSVFYNEQFF. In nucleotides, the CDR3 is TGCGCCAGCAGCTTGGTCTCGACTAGCGTGTTCTACAATGAGCAGTTCTTC.

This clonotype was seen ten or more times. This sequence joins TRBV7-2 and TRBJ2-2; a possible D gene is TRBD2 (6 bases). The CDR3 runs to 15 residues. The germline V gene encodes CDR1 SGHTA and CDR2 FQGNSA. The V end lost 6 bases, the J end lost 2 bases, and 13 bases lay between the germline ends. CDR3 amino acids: CASSSPGLNTGELFF. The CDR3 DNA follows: TGTGCCAGCAGTTCACCGGGACTCAACACCGGGGAGCTGTTTTTT.

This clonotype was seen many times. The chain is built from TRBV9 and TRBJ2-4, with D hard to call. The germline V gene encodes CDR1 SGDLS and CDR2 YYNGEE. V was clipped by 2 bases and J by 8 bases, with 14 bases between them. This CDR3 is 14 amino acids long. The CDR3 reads CASSVGNPGDIQYF. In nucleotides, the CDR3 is TGTGCCAGCAGCGTGGGGAACCCTGGGGACATTCAGTACTTC.

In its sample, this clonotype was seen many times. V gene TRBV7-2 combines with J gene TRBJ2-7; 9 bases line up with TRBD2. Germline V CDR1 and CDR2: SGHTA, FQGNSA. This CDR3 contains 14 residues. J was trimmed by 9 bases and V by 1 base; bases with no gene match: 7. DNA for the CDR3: TGTGCCAGCAGCTTAGGCGGGGGGGTTTTTGGGCAGTACTTC. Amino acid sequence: CASSLGGGVFGQYF.

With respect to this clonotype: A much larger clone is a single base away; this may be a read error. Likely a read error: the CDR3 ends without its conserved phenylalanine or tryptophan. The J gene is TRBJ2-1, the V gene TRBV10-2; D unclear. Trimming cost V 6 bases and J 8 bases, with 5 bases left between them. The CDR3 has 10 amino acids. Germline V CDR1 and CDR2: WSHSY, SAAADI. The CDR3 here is CASRDHEQFI. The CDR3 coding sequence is TGCGCCAGCAGGGATCATGAGCAGTTCATC.

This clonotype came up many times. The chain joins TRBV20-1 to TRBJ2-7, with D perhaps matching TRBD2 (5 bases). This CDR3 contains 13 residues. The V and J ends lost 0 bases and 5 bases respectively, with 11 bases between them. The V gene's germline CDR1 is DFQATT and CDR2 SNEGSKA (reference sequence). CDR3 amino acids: CSARDRRTDEQYF. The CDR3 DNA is TGCAGTGCTAGAGATAGGAGGACCGACGAGCAGTACTTC.

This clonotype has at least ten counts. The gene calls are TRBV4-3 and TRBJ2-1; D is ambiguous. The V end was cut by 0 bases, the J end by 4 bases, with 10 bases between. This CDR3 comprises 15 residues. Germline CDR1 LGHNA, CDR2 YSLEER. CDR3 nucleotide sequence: TGCGCCAGCAGCCAAGATGGGGTACGGTACAATGAGCAGTTCTTC. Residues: CASSQDGVRYNEQFF.

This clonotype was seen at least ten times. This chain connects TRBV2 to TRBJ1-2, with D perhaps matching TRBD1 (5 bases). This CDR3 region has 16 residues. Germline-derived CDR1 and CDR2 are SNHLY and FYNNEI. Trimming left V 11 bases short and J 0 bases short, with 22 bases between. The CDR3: CAGGGGLAQANYGYTF. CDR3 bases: TGTGCCGGTGGGGGTGGATTGGCCCAAGCTAACTATGGCTACACCTTC.

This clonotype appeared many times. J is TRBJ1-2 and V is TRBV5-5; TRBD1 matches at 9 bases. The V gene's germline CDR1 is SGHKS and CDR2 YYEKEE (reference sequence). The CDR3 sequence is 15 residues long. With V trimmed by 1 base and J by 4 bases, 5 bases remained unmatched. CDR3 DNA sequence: TGTGCCAGCAGCTTGTTCACAGGGGGCTTCTATGGCTACACCTTC. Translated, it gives CASSLFTGGFYGYTF. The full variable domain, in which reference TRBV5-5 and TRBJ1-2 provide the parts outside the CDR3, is DAGVTQSPTHLIKTRGQQVTLRCSPISGHKSVSWYQQVLGQGPQFIFQYYEKEERGRGNFPDRFSARQFPNYSSELNVNALLLGDSALYLCASSLFTGGFYGYTFGSGTRLTVV.

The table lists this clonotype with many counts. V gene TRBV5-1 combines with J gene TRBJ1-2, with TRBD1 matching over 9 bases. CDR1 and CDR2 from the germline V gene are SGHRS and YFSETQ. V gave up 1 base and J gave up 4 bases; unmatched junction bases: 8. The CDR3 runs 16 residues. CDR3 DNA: TGCGCCAGCAGCTTGACAGGGGGCCGCTTTACCTATGGCTACACCTTC. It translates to CASSLTGGRFTYGYTF.

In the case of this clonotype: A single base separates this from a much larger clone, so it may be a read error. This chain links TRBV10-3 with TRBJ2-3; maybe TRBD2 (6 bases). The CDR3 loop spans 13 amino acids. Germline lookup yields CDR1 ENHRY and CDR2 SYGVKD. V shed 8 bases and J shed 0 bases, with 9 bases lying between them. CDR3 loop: CAIDGGSTDTQYF. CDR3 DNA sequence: TGTGCCATCGACGGGGGAAGCACAGATACGCAGTATTTT.

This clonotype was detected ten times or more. The DNA for the CDR3 is TGTGCCACCAGTGATTTAGGGCAGGGGGACGTTAATGAGCAGTTCTTC. It encodes CATSDLGQGDVNEQFF. The rearrangement uses TRBV24-1 and TRBJ2-1; TRBD1 aligns across 7 bases. The CDR3 spans 16 residues. CDR1 and CDR2 (germline): KGHDR, SFDVKD. The V gene end was trimmed by 1 base and the J gene end by 7 bases; junction bases not matched to a gene: 9.

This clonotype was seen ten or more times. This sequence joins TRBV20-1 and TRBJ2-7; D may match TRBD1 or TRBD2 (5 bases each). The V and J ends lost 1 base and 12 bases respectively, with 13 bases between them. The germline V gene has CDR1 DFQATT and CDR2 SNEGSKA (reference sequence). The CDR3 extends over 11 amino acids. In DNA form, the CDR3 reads TGCAGTGCTAGAGGGGACGACGTACTGTACTTC. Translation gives CSARGDDVLYF.

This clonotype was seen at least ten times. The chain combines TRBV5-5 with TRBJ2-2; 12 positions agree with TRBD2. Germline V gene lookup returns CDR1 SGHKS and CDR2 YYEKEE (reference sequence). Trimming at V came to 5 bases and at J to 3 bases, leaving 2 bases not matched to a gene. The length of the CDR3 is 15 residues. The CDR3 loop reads CASRRLAGDTGELFF. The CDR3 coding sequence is TGTGCCAGCAGAAGACTAGCGGGGGACACCGGGGAGCTGTTTTTT.

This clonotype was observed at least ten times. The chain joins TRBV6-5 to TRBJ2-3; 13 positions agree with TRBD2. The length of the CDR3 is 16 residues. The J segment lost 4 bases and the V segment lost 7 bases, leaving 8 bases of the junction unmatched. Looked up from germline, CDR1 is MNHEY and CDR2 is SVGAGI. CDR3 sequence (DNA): TGTGCCAGCACTCTGACTAGCGGGGGGTCCGCAGATACGCAGTATTTT. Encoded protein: CASTLTSGGSADTQYF.

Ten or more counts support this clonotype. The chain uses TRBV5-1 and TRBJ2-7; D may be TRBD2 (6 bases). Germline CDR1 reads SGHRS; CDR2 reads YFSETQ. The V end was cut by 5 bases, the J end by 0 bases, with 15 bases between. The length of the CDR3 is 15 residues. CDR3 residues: CASSLPGLSSYEQYF. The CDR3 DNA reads TGCGCCAGCAGTTTGCCGGGACTTAGCTCCTACGAGCAGTACTTC.

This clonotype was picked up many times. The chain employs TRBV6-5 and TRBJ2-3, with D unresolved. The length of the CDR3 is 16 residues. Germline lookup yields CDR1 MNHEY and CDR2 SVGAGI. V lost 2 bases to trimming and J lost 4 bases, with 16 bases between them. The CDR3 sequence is CASSYPWLVNSDTQYF. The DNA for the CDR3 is TGTGCCAGCAGTTACCCTTGGCTTGTCAATTCAGATACGCAGTATTTT.

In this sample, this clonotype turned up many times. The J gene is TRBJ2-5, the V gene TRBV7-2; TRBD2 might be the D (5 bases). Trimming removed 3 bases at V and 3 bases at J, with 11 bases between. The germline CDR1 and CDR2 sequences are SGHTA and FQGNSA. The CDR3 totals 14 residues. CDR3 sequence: CASSFRAAEETQYF. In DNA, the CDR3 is TGTGCCAGCAGCTTCCGAGCGGCCGAAGAGACCCAGTACTTC.

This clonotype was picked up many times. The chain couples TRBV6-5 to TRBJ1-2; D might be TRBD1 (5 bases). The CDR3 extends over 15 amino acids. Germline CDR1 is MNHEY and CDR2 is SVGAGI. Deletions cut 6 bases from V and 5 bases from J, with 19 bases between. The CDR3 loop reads CASSYWSDNSYGYTF. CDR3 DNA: TGTGCCAGCAGCTATTGGTCGGACAACTCTTATGGCTACACCTTC.

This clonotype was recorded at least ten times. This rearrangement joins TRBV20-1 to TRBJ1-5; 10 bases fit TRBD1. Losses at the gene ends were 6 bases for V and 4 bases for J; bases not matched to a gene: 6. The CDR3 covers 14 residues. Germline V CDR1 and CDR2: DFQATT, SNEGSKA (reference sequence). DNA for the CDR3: TGCAGTGCACCGACAGGGGGCAGGAATCAGCCCCAGCATTTT. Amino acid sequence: CSAPTGGRNQPQHF.

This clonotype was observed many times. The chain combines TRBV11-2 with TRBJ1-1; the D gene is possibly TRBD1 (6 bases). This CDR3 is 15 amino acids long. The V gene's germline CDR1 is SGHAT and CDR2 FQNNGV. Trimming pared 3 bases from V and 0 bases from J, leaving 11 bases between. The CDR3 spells CASSFNTGLNTEAFF. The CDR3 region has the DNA TGTGCCAGCAGCTTTAACACAGGGTTGAACACTGAAGCTTTCTTT.

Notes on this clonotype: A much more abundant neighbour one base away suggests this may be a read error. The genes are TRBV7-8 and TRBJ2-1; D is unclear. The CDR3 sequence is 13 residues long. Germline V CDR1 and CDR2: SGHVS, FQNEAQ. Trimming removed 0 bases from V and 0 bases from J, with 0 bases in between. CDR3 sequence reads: CASSLASYNEQFF. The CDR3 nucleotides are TGTGCCAGCAGCTTAGCCTCCTACAATGAGCAGTTCTTC. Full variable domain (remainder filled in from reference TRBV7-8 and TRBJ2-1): GAGVSQSPRYKVAKRGQDVALRCDPISGHVSLFWYQQALGQGPEFLTYFQNEAQLDKSGLPSDRFFAERPEGSVSTLKIQRTQQEDSAVYLCASSLASYNEQFFGPGTRLTVL.

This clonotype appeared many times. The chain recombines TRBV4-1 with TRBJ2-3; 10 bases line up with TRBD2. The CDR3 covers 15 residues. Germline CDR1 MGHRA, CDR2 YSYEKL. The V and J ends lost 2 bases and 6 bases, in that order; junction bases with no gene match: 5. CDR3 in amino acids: CASSQSLAGVDTQYF. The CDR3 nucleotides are TGCGCCAGCAGCCAAAGCCTAGCGGGGGTCGATACGCAGTATTTT.